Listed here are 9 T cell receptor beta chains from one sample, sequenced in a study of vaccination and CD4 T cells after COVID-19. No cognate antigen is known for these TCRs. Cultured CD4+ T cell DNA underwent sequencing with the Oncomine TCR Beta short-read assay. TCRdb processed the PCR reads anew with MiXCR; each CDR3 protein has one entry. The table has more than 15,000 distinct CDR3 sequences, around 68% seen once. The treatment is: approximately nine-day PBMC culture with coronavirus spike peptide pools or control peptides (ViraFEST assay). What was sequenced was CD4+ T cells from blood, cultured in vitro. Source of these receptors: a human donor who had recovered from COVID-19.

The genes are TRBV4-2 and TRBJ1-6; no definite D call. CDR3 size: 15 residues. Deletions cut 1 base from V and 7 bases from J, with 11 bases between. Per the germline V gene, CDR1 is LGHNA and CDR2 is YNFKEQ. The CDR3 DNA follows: TGTGCCAGCAGCCAAGGGTTGGGGATGAATTCACCCCTCCACTTT. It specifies CASSQGLGMNSPLHF.

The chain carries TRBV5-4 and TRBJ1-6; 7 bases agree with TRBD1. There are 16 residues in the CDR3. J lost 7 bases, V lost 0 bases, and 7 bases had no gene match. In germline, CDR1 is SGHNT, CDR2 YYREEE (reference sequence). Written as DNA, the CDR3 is TGTGCCAGCAGCTTGGTCCCAGGGGGATACAATTCACCCCTCCACTTT. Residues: CASSLVPGGYNSPLHF. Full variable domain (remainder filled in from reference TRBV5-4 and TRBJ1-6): ETGVTQSPTHLIKTRGQQVTLRCSSQSGHNTVSWYQQALGQGPQFIFQYYREEENGRGNFPPRFSGLQFPNYSSELNVNALELDDSALYLCASSLVPGGYNSPLHFGNGTRLTVT.

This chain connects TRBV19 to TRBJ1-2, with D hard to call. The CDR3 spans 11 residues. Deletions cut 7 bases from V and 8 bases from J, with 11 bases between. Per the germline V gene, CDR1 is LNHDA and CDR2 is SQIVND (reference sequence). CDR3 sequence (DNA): TGTGCCAGTATCGGAGGGCGCGGCTACACCTTC. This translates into CASIGGRGYTF.

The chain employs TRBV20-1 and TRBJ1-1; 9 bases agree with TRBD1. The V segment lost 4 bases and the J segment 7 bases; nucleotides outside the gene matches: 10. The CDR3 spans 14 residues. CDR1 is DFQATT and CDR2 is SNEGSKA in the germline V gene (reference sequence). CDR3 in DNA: TGCAGTGCTACATCGGGAGGGACAGGGAGTGAAGCTTTCTTT. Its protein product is CSATSGGTGSEAFF.

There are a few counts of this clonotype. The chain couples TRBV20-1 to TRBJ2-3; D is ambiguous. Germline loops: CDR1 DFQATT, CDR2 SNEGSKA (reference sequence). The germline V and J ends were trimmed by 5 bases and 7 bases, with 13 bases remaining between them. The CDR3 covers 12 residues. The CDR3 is CSAEGLQHTQYF. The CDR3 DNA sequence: TGCAGTGCTGAAGGTCTCCAGCATACGCAGTATTTT.

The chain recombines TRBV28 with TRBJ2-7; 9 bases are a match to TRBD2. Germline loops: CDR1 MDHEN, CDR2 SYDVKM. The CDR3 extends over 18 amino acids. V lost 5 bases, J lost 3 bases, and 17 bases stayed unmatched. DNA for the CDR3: TGTGCCAGCAGTCCGACCGTAGCGGGAGCCATGTCCCGCTACGAGCAGTACTTC. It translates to CASSPTVAGAMSRYEQYF. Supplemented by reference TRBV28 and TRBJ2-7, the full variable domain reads DVKVTQSSRYLVKRTGEKVFLECVQDMDHENMFWYRQDPGLGLRLIYFSYDVKMKEKGDIPEGYSVSREKKERFSLILESASTNQTSMYLCASSPTVAGAMSRYEQYFGPGTRLTVT.

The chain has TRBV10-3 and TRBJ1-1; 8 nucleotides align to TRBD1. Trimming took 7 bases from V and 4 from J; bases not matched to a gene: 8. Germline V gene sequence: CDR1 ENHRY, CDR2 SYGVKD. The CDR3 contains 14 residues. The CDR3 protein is CAITPTGVGTEAFF. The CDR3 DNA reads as TGTGCCATCACCCCGACAGGGGTGGGCACTGAAGCTTTCTTT.

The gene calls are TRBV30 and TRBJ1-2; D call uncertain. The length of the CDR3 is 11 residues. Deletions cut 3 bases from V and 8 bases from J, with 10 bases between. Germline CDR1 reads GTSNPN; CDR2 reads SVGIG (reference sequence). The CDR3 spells CAWRAGEGYTF. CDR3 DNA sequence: TGTGCCTGGAGGGCAGGAGAAGGCTACACCTTC.

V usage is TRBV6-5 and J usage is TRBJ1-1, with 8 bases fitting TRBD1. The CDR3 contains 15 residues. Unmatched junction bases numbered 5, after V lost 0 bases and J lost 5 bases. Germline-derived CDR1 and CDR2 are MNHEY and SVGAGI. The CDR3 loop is CASSYSNRGGTEAFF. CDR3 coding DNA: TGTGCCAGCAGTTACTCGAACAGGGGGGGGACTGAAGCTTTCTTT.